A few counts support the clone carrying this TCR beta chain. The antigen is undetermined. The data are from a study of response to subunit inactivated influenza vaccine. From the RT-PCR reads, TCRdb called clonotypes with MiXCR, one entry per CDR3 protein. The sample shows 540,000 or so distinct CDR3 sequences, approximately 13% of them seen only once. Study conclusions and caveats: Researchers suggested that each seasonal influenza vaccination recruits few new T cells.

The clonotype was recovered from a man aged 50-60 years who received an inactivated influenza vaccine. The specimen comprised PBMCs from blood, sampled 35 to 45 days after vaccination.

This CDR3 is CASSLGRTGDLTTLHF. The CDR3 DNA follows: TGCGCCAGCAGCTTGGGTCGGACGGGGGACCTCACGACCCTCCACTTT. J is TRBJ1-6 and V is TRBV5-1; a possible D gene is TRBD1 (5 bases). Germline V gives CDR1 SGHRS, CDR2 YFSETQ. The CDR3 has 16 residues. V was shortened by 0 bases and J by 14 bases, with 21 bases between the two germline ends.